Given below is one T cell receptor beta chain in context. No antigen is known for it. The data belong to a study of T cells after posttransplantation cyclophosphamide. Findings of the study overall: After PTCy, TRB diversity resembled that of CNI/methotrexate controls. Later post-transplant blood repertoires were often dominated by donor CD8+ memory clones. TRB overlap between skin or GI tissue T cells and blood was limited.

Peripheral blood was collected from the related graft donor on the marrow donation day. The CDR3 is 14 amino acids. The V and J ends lost 6 bases and 2 bases respectively, with 13 bases between them. Germline-derived CDR1 and CDR2 are SEHNR and FQNEAQ (reference sequence). Repertoires were generated with immunoSEQ multiplex PCR, while TCRdb's copy carries only in-frame clones and drops some. The sample has around 66,000 clones; about 93% are singletons. The sequence was obtained from a woman under 40 in good health and a related stem cell transplant donor. Source material: PBMCs. J is TRBJ1-2 and V is TRBV7-9; D possibly corresponds to TRBD1 (5 bases). The CDR3 loop is CASRPPGGNYGYTF. CDR3 DNA: TGTGCCAGCAGGCCCCCGGGGGGGAACTATGGCTACACCTTC.